These T cell receptor beta chains were read from a single sample in a study of shared clonotypes between healthy human individuals. Measured with immunoSEQ multiplex PCR; TCRdb has only the in-frame clones, and not every one. The sample lists more than 550,000 clones, 90% occurring once. Input material: memory CD8+ T cells from PBMCs. The receptors originated from a man aged 18 to 35 in good health. Some clones in this sample may be carry-over from other donors' samples. Both conserved end residues are part of each CDR3. The order of the fields is clone size, V gene, D gene, J gene, CDR3 protein, CDR3 DNA. A D gene is named only where the DNA matches it firmly. Where a row states a size, it is once, few, many or the class of an expanded clone; other rows omit it.

>-|TRBV15|-|TRBJ1-1
CATSTMGSPNTEAFF
TGTGCCACCAGCACCATGGGGAGCCCGAACACTGAAGCTTTCTTT
>-|TRBV6-7|-|TRBJ1-1
CASSYPGVVNTEAFF
TGTGCCAGCAGTTACCCAGGGGTCGTGAACACTGAAGCTTTCTTT
>-|TRBV27|TRBD2|TRBJ2-7
CASSSSGGRGVYEQYF
TGTGCCAGCAGTTCCTCGGGAGGACGGGGGGTTTACGAGCAGTACTTC
>-|TRBV27|-|TRBJ2-1
CASMRQGNNEQFF
TGTGCCAGCATGCGGCAGGGCAACAATGAGCAGTTCTTC
>-|TRBV6-1|-|TRBJ1-1
CASSEYVGGPNTEAFF
TGTGCCAGCAGTGAATACGTCGGGGGGCCAAACACTGAAGCTTTCTTT
>-|TRBV27|-|TRBJ1-1
CASSLFRGNTEAFF
TGTGCCAGCAGTCTATTCAGGGGGAACACTGAAGCTTTCTTT
>-|TRBV19|-|TRBJ1-3
CASSMGYSGNTIYF
TGTGCCAGTAGTATGGGTTACTCTGGAAACACCATATATTTT
>-|TRBV7-9|-|TRBJ2-1
CASSFTASYNEQFF
TGTGCCAGCAGTTTCACCGCCTCCTACAATGAGCAGTTCTTC
>once|TRBV27|-|TRBJ2-3
CASSKDVRDTSTDTQYF
TGTGCCAGCAGTAAAGACGTCCGGGACACCAGCACAGATACGCAGTATTTT
>-|TRBV29-1|TRBD1|TRBJ1-1
CSVEGVQGAMGTEAFF
TGCAGCGTTGAGGGAGTACAGGGGGCGATGGGCACTGAAGCTTTCTTT
>-|TRBV19|TRBD1|TRBJ1-2
CASSAGQGKSYTF
TGTGCCAGTAGTGCGGGACAGGGCAAGAGCTACACCTTC
>once|TRBV27|-|TRBJ2-3
CASRVRGSTDTQYF
TGTGCCAGCAGGGTCCGCGGGAGCACAGATACGCAGTATTTT
>-|TRBV27|-|TRBJ1-5
CASSLGLGTDQPQHF
TGTGCCAGCAGTTTAGGCCTCGGGACCGATCAGCCCCAGCATTTT
>-|TRBV7-9|TRBD1|TRBJ2-3
CASRSKRGQDTDTQYF
TGTGCCAGCAGGTCAAAAAGGGGGCAGGACACAGATACGCAGTATTTT
>-|TRBV7-6|-|TRBJ2-2
CAGNGGPQNTGELFF
TGTGCCGGCAACGGGGGGCCTCAGAACACCGGGGAGCTGTTTTTT
>-|TRBV4-1|-|TRBJ2-7
CASSQLQGSATTYEQYF
TGCGCCAGCAGCCAACTTCAAGGCAGCGCAACTACCTACGAGCAGTACTTC
>-|TRBV2|-|TRBJ1-1
CASTSGGRGNPF
TGTGCCAGCACATCCGGGGGGAGGGGTAACCCCTTT
>-|TRBV10-3|-|TRBJ2-7
CAIWPESSYEQYF
TGTGCCATCTGGCCGGAGAGCTCCTACGAGCAGTACTTC